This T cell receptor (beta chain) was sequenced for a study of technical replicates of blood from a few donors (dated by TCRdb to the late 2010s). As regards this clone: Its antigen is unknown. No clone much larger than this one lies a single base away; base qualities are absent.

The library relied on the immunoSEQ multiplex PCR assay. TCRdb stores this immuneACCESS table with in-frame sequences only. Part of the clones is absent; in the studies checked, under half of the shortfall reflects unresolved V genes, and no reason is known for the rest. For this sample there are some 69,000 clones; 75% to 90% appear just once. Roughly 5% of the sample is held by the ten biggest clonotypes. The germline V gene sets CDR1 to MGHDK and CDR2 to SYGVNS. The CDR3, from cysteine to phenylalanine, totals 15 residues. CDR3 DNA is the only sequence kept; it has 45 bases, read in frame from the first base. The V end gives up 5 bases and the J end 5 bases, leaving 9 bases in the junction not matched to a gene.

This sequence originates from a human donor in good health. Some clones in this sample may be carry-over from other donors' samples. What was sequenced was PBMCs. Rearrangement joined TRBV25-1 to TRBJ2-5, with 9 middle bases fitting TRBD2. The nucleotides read TGTGCCAGCAGTACTCCGGGACTAGCTGTTGAGACCCAGTACTTC. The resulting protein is CASSTPGLAVETQYF.